This T cell receptor (beta chain) comes out of a study of PD-1 blockade in classical Hodgkin lymphoma. The CDR3 sequence is 15 residues long. The V and J ends lost 4 bases and 0 bases respectively, with 11 bases between them. Germline loops: CDR1 SGHTS, CDR2 YDEGEE. The data were produced by immunoSEQ multiplex PCR, yet TCRdb's version contains in-frame clones alone and is incomplete. Of tens of thousands of clones in the sample, approximately 80% were seen once. The time point: cycle 4 day 1 (C4D1), after more than five weeks of nivolumab. Patients all relapsed after autologous stem cell transplantation, and there was variation in brentuximab vedotin exposure.

The receptor was isolated from a human donor with classical Hodgkin lymphoma. The sample consisted of peripheral blood mononuclear cells (PBMCs), taken before the fourth cycle of nivolumab. The J gene is TRBJ2-1, the V gene TRBV5-8, with D perhaps matching TRBD1 (6 bases). The CDR3 nucleotides are TGTGCCAGCAGCGTCAGGGGTACCTCCTACAATGAGCAGTTCTTC. This codes for CASSVRGTSYNEQFF.